There are a few counts of the clone carrying this T cell receptor beta chain. Its antigen is currently unknown. These data belong to a study of cytomegalovirus exposure and HLA in healthy donors. General study points: Analysis was performed later, and it showed HLA-associated TCR beta chains to be more clonally expanded than equally common others. It was likely that a cluster of highly shared sequence variants was a sequencing artifact.

It was with 60 Vbeta and 13 Jbeta primers that the PCR ran. Some clones are missing from TCRdb's copy, which holds only in-frame ones; the method was immunoSEQ multiplex PCR. The table records roughly 120,000 clones, roughly two thirds of them present only once. The receptor was derived from a man aged 25-40 years in good health and CMV-seropositive. The sample consisted of PBMCs.

The CDR3 region has the DNA TGTGCCAGCAGTTGGACACACGGGACAGGTAGCAATCAGCCCCAGCATTTT. Its translation is CASSWTHGTGSNQPQHF. The chain is built from TRBV28 and TRBJ1-5; 8 nucleotides line up with TRBD1. V dropped 4 bases and J dropped 0; count of bases not matched to a gene: 8. CDR3 length: 17 amino acids. Germline V gives CDR1 MDHEN, CDR2 SYDVKM.